This TCR beta chain was identified in a study of CXCR4 blockade with PD-1 therapy in pancreatic cancer (dated by TCRdb to between 2018 and 2020). For the wider study: Multiplex immunohistochemistry and TCRbeta immunosequencing of resected pancreatic ductal adenocarcinoma were combined in the study with ex vivo slice culture in which PD-1 and CXCR4 blockade were tested. To look at intratumoral heterogeneity, the researchers TCR-sequenced two geographically distinct regions from each of several tumors.

The immunoSEQ Assay at Adaptive Biotechnologies was used to immunosequence TCRbeta CDR3 regions from the extracted DNA. Concerning the study's data processing: To measure the absolute abundance of each unique TCRbeta CDR3, the sequences were collapsed and filtered. Clonality was defined as 1 minus Pielou's evenness, computed on productive in-frame rearrangements only. Regional overlap tracked the top 100 nucleotide rearrangements across paired samples, with Morisita index comparing paired versus unrelated samples. The immunoSEQ Rearrangement Details tool was used to assess whether nucleotide rearrangements converged onto identical amino acid sequences. TCRdb mirrors the immuneACCESS table, restricted to in-frame sequences. Some clones are absent from its copies; in checked studies, under half trace to an unresolved V gene, and the reason for the others is unknown. D and trimming were read from the DNA, whereas the V and J calls and clone size are those reported in that table. For this sample there are 2,500 to 3,000 clones; roughly 41% appear just once. In total, the top ten clones hold about 20% of the sample.

In its sample, this clone was seen a few times. The antigen it recognizes is unknown. No per-base quality is available; no much larger clone lies one base away. Points the paper makes about the study in general: Only TCRbeta chains were sequenced, so true antigen-specificity overlap of convergent dominant clones remained unconfirmed pending paired alpha-beta single-cell sequencing. Tumors had clonal expansion, with a mean productive clonality of around 0.15 compared with roughly 0.05 in healthy blood, yet clonality showed no correlation with survival. A strong correlation was found between amino acid clone frequency and the number of distinct nucleotide rearrangements encoding each amino acid clone, suggesting convergent selection by common tumor antigens.

None of the patients whose archived tumor blocks were used had received neoadjuvant therapy prior to resection. In the preserved-tissue arm of the study, 30 to 35 surgical resection samples from roughly 24 previously untreated pancreatic ductal adenocarcinoma patients were used. DNA for the resection arm was extracted from ten 5-micron curls of FFPE tumor cut next to the multiplex immunohistochemistry slide. CDR1 SGHNT and CDR2 YENEEA were looked up in the germline V gene. V and J are truncated by 5 bases and 2 bases respectively, leaving an intervening sequence of 13 bases. The CDR3 goes from the cysteine to the phenylalanine over 15 residues. Only the CDR3 DNA stays, 45 bases, in frame from base 1.

The sequenced material came from tumor tissue. The clonotype was recovered from a human donor with pancreatic ductal adenocarcinoma. The rearrangement joined TRBV11-3 to TRBJ2-4, with the D gene call left open. The nucleotide sequence reads TGTGCCAGCAGCGACCCGGAGAGAACCAAAAACATTCAGTACTTC. Its coded protein is CASSDPERTKNIQYF.